These 12 T cell receptor beta chains were all obtained from the same sample, sequenced in a study of response to subunit inactivated influenza vaccine. TCRdb independently ran MiXCR on the RT-PCR reads; one entry per CDR3 protein. The top ten clones hold approximately 7% of a sample with around 710,000 distinct CDR3 sequences, approximately 14% of them seen once. Material: PBMCs from blood, obtained around 14 days before vaccination. The receptors here all came from a man aged 45-65 years who received an inactivated influenza vaccine.

This clonotype was seen only a few times. The CDR3 loop is CASSEGPGLAVLYNEQFF. The CDR3 bases are TGCGCCAGCAGTGAAGGCCCCGGACTAGCGGTATTGTACAATGAGCAGTTCTTC. The chain employs TRBV10-1 and TRBJ2-1, with TRBD2 identical over 10 bases. This CDR3 has 18 residues. Germline V gene lookup returns CDR1 WNHNN and CDR2 SYGVQD (reference sequence). Unmatched junction bases numbered 12, after V lost 3 bases and J lost 4 bases.

This clonotype was seen only a few times. The chain has TRBV7-2 and TRBJ2-1; 8 bases map to TRBD1. V was clipped by 3 bases and J by 6 bases; unmatched bases: 10. There are 16 residues in the CDR3. The V gene's germline CDR1 is SGHTA and CDR2 FQGNSA. CDR3 in amino acids: CASSFLQGGLSNEQFF. CDR3 DNA sequence: TGTGCCAGCAGCTTTCTACAGGGGGGCCTTTCCAATGAGCAGTTCTTC.

The chain links TRBV5-5 to TRBJ1-4, with D unclear. The CDR3 consists of 15 residues. V lost 4 bases, J lost 4 bases, and 14 bases lay in between. Germline-derived CDR1 and CDR2 are SGHKS and YYEKEE (reference sequence). In DNA form, the CDR3 reads TGTGCCAGCAGCCCCCGGATAGGGTTTAATGAAAAACTGTTTTTT. This sequence encodes CASSPRIGFNEKLFF.

CDR3 DNA: TGCAGTGCTAACCCAGCGACAGGAGGGGCACACACAGATACGCAGTATTTT. Protein sequence: CSANPATGGAHTDTQYF. This rearrangement joins TRBV20-1 to TRBJ2-3; either TRBD1 or TRBD2 may fit D (6 bases each). CDR3 length equals 17 residues. Germline assignment: CDR1 DFQATT and CDR2 SNEGSKA (reference sequence). The ends were cut back, 4 bases at V and 2 bases at J, with 22 bases in the middle.

This chain links TRBV11-2 with TRBJ2-1; D remains unclear. Looked up from germline, CDR1 is SGHAT and CDR2 is FQNNGV. Trimming removed 8 bases from V and 4 bases from J, with 18 bases in between. The CDR3 has 15 amino acids. DNA for the CDR3: TGTGCCAGCCGTCCTGAAGGACGGCGGTACAATGAGCAGTTCTTC. This encodes CASRPEGRRYNEQFF.

This clonotype was seen just once. The chain is built from TRBV20-1 and TRBJ2-7; the D is unclear. Germline lookup yields CDR1 DFQATT and CDR2 SNEGSKA (reference sequence). This CDR3 is 11 amino acids long. Trimming took 7 bases from V and 3 from J, leaving 10 bases between them. CDR3 in DNA: TGCAGTGTACCGCGGTACTACGAGCAGTACTTC. Protein: CSVPRYYEQYF.

In its sample, this clonotype was seen a few times. The chain combines TRBV5-1 with TRBJ2-2; TRBD2 aligns across 11 bases. CDR1 is SGHRS, CDR2 YFSETQ, per germline. The CDR3 has 15 amino acids. The junction had 2 bases not matched to a gene; V was cut back by 1 base and J by 6 bases. The CDR3 DNA sequence: TGCGCCAGCAGCTTGACTAGCGGGAGCTCCGGGGAGCTGTTTTTT. It is translated as CASSLTSGSSGELFF.

This clonotype was seen a few times. V is TRBV24-1 and J is TRBJ1-5; D gene unclear. The CDR3 runs to 15 residues. The V end lost 9 bases, the J end lost 2 bases, and 16 bases lay between the germline ends. The germline V gene encodes CDR1 KGHDR and CDR2 SFDVKD. The CDR3 loop is CATCERLAGNQPQHF. In nucleotides, the CDR3 is TGTGCCACCTGCGAGCGACTGGCGGGCAATCAGCCCCAGCATTTT.

This clonotype was observed a few times. This chain connects TRBV9 to TRBJ1-2; possible D gene TRBD1, 5 bases. This CDR3 has 14 amino acids. From germline, CDR1 is SGDLS and CDR2 YYNGEE. Trimming removed 0 bases from V and 4 bases from J, with 10 bases in between. This chain's CDR3 is CASSVASQGYGYTF. CDR3 bases: TGTGCCAGCAGCGTAGCTTCCCAGGGCTATGGCTACACCTTC. Complete variable domain (other parts from reference TRBV9 and TRBJ1-2): DSGVTQTPKHLITATGQRVTLRCSPRSGDLSVYWYQQSLDQGLQFLIQYYNGEERAKGNILERFSAQQFPDLHSELNLSSLELGDSALYFCASSVASQGYGYTFGSGTRLTVV.

The rearrangement uses TRBV7-8 and TRBJ2-5, with 10 bases matching TRBD2. CDR3 length equals 15 residues. Per the germline V gene, CDR1 is SGHVS and CDR2 is FQNEAQ. The J segment lost 5 bases and the V segment lost 4 bases, leaving 7 bases of the junction unmatched. In DNA, the CDR3 is TGTGCCAGCAGCTCAGCGGGAGGGCCGTTGGAGACCCAGTACTTC. It specifies CASSSAGGPLETQYF.

In its sample, this clonotype was seen many times. The chain joins TRBV29-1 to TRBJ2-3; D may be TRBD1 or TRBD2 (5 bases each). Trimming stripped 6 bases from V and 4 bases from J, with 14 bases between. CDR3 size: 13 residues. Looked up from germline, CDR1 is SQVTM and CDR2 is ANQGSEA. In nucleotides, the CDR3 is TGCAGCGTAGCCGGGACCATCCCAGATACGCAGTATTTT. This sequence encodes CSVAGTIPDTQYF.

In its sample, this clonotype was seen a few times. This chain connects TRBV5-8 to TRBJ2-3; D is unclear. The CDR3 is made up of 14 amino acids. Trimming removed 0 bases from V and 6 bases from J, with 11 bases in between. Germline CDR1 is SGHTS and CDR2 is YDEGEE. The DNA for the CDR3 is TGTGCCAGCAGCTTGGGCCGATCTGTGGATACGCAGTATTTT. Amino acids: CASSLGRSVDTQYF.